Shown below are 25 T cell receptor beta chains from a single sample sequenced in a study of T-cell memory formation after mild COVID-19. In TCRdb, the 5' RACE reads were re-called with MiXCR into one record per CDR3 protein. The data show some 350,000 distinct CDR3 sequences, approximately 12% seen once. The sample comprised PBMCs or a T cell subset sorted from them (not recorded which). Every receptor here comes from a man between 18 and 29 years old who had mild COVID-19 (a few samples of this study predate the infection). Cell type and time point are not known.

The sample holds one count of this clonotype. The rearrangement uses TRBV7-2 and TRBJ2-3; no firm D call. V gave up 1 base and J gave up 2 bases, with 10 bases separating them. This CDR3 spans 15 amino acids. Looked up from germline, CDR1 is SGHTA and CDR2 is FQGNSA. The CDR3: CASSLVVYLTDTQYF. Written as DNA, the CDR3 is TGTGCCAGCAGCTTAGTGGTCTATCTCACAGATACGCAGTATTTT. The entire variable domain, with the rest obtained from reference TRBV7-2 and TRBJ2-3, is as follows: GAGVSQSPSNKVTEKGKDVELRCDPISGHTALYWYRQSLGQGLEFLIYFQGNSAPDKSGLPSDRFSAERTGGSVSTLTIQRTQQEDSAVYLCASSLVVYLTDTQYFGPGTRLTVL.

This clonotype has more than one count but fewer than ten. V and J are TRBV29-1 and TRBJ2-3, with D uncertain. Deletions cut 4 bases from V and 2 bases from J, with 13 bases between. The CDR3 length is 14 residues. The germline V gene encodes CDR1 SQVTM and CDR2 ANQGSEA. The chain's CDR3 is CSVAGPQFTDTQYF. CDR3 DNA sequence: TGCAGCGTTGCTGGGCCGCAGTTCACAGATACGCAGTATTTT.

The chain combines TRBV5-1 with TRBJ2-7; the D gene is possibly TRBD2 (5 bases). The CDR3 has 13 residues. Per the germline V gene, CDR1 is SGHRS and CDR2 is YFSETQ. The V end was cut by 0 bases, the J end by 3 bases, with 7 bases between. The CDR3 spells CASSLVGGYEQYF. CDR3 sequence (DNA): TGCGCCAGCAGCTTGGTCGGAGGCTACGAGCAGTACTTC.

This clonotype was detected a few times. The chain employs TRBV12-3 or TRBV12-4 and TRBJ1-5; D unclear. Trimming left V 4 bases short and J 7 bases short, with 8 bases between. This CDR3 is built from 12 residues. CDR3 sequence (DNA): TGTGCCAGCAGTTCGGCCCACCAGCCCCAGCATTTT. This codes for CASSSAHQPQHF.

The chain recombines TRBV29-1 with TRBJ2-5; 8 bases match TRBD2. V lost 5 bases, J lost 4 bases, and 3 bases stayed unmatched. Germline V lookup: CDR1 SQVTM, CDR2 ANQGSEA. This CDR3 comprises 12 residues. CDR3 sequence (DNA): TGCAGCGTTAGCGGGGGAGGAGAGACCCAGTACTTC. This sequence encodes CSVSGGGETQYF. The full variable domain, in which reference TRBV29-1 and TRBJ2-5 provide the parts outside the CDR3, is SAVISQKPSRDICQRGTSLTIQCQVDSQVTMMFWYRQQPGQSLTLIATANQGSEATYESGFVIDKFPISRPNLTFSTLTVSNMSPEDSSIYLCSVSGGGETQYFGPGTRLLVL.

J is TRBJ2-3 and V is TRBV6-5; D is unclear. Germline lookup yields CDR1 MNHEY and CDR2 SVGAGI. Trimming took off 1 base at V and 11 bases at J, with 4 bases between the two ends. This CDR3 has 10 residues. CDR3 region: CASSYLKQYF. As DNA, the CDR3 is TGTGCCAGCAGTTACTTGAAGCAGTATTTT.

The chain joins TRBV27 to TRBJ1-2, with a weak D call TRBD1 (6 bases). The V end was cut by 6 bases, the J end by 8 bases, with 16 bases between. CDR3 length: 13 amino acids. Germline CDR1 MNHEY, CDR2 SMNVEV (reference sequence). Here the CDR3 DNA reads TGTGCCAGCAGGGATGGGGGGCCGGGGGGCTACACCTTC. Translating it yields CASRDGGPGGYTF.

This clonotype was counted ten times or more. V is TRBV4-1 and J is TRBJ2-7, with 12 bases that match TRBD2. Germline V gene data show CDR1 as MGHRA and CDR2 as YSYEKL. V shed 2 bases, J shed 1 base, and the junction held 0 bases outside the gene matches. The CDR3 has 15 amino acids. The CDR3 sequence: CASSQTSGGSYEQYF. The CDR3 DNA is TGCGCCAGCAGCCAAACTAGCGGGGGGTCCTACGAGCAGTACTTC.

The table lists this clonotype with many counts. The gene calls are TRBV7-3 and TRBJ1-2; D unresolved. Trimming stripped 5 bases from V and 2 bases from J, with 15 bases between. The CDR3 consists of 15 residues. From germline, CDR1 is SGHTA and CDR2 FQGTGA. This CDR3 is CASSPWSGSNYGYTF. The DNA of the CDR3 is TGTGCCAGCAGCCCCTGGTCGGGGTCCAACTATGGCTACACCTTC. Drawing the rest from reference TRBV7-3 and TRBJ1-2, the complete variable domain is GAGVSQTPSNKVTEKGKYVELRCDPISGHTALYWYRQSLGQGPEFLIYFQGTGAADDSGLPNDRFFAVRPEGSVSTLKIQRTERGDSAVYLCASSPWSGSNYGYTFGSGTRLTVV.

In its sample, this clonotype was seen a few times. J is TRBJ2-2 and V is TRBV7-2, with D possibly being TRBD1 (5 bases). The CDR3 has 15 amino acids. Per the germline V gene, CDR1 is SGHTA and CDR2 is FQGNSA. The V gene lost 1 base and the J gene lost 1 base, with 7 bases spanning the gap. The CDR3 DNA reads TGTGCCAGCAGCTTAGGCAGGGTGAACACCGGGGAGCTGTTTTTT. Residues: CASSLGRVNTGELFF. Full variable domain (remainder filled in from reference TRBV7-2 and TRBJ2-2): GAGVSQSPSNKVTEKGKDVELRCDPISGHTALYWYRQSLGQGLEFLIYFQGNSAPDKSGLPSDRFSAERTGGSVSTLTIQRTQQEDSAVYLCASSLGRVNTGELFFGEGSRLTVL.

This chain uses TRBV18 with TRBJ1-6, with 11 bases fitting TRBD1. Germline CDR1 KGHSH, CDR2 LQKENI. CDR3 length: 15 residues. The V gene end was trimmed by 4 bases and the J gene end by 8 bases; junction bases not matched to a gene: 4. This CDR3 reads CASSLGTGGDSPLHF. The CDR3 DNA sequence: TGTGCCAGCTCACTTGGGACAGGGGGAGATTCACCCCTCCACTTT.

This clonotype has more than one count but fewer than ten. The rearrangement links TRBV27 to TRBJ2-7; possible D gene TRBD1, 5 bases. The V end was cut by 5 bases, the J end by 3 bases, with 11 bases between. The germline CDR1 and CDR2 sequences are MNHEY and SMNVEV (reference sequence). This CDR3 is 13 amino acids long. CDR3 DNA: TGTGCCAGCAGTCGGGTGGGGCACTACGAGCAGTACGTC. This codes for CASSRVGHYEQYV.

The chain combines TRBV6-5 with TRBJ2-3; 7 bases match TRBD2. V shed 5 bases, J shed 0 bases, and the junction held 2 bases outside the gene matches. The germline V gene encodes CDR1 MNHEY and CDR2 SVGAGI. This CDR3 contains 14 residues. CDR3 nucleotides: TGTGCCAGCAGTAAGCGGGGTAGCACAGATACGCAGTATTTT. Encoded protein: CASSKRGSTDTQYF.

This chain joins TRBV29-1 and TRBJ1-5; D is unresolved. The ends were cut back, 0 bases at V and 7 bases at J, with 10 bases in the middle. This CDR3 has 13 amino acids. Germline values: CDR1 SQVTM, CDR2 ANQGSEA. CDR3 DNA: TGCAGCGTTGAAGAGGGCTCGGGACAGCCCCAGCATTTT. Translated, it gives CSVEEGSGQPQHF.

This clonotype turned up a few times. The V call is TRBV6-6, the J call TRBJ2-7; 8 bases fit TRBD1. Germline-derived CDR1 and CDR2 are MNHNY and SVGAGI (reference sequence). This CDR3 is built from 17 residues. V lost 5 bases to trimming and J lost 5 bases; unmatched junction nucleotides: 17. The CDR3 coding sequence is TGTGCCAGCAGTCCTTACGGGGCCGGACAGGGAGGCCACGAGCAGTACTTC. As protein: CASSPYGAGQGGHEQYF.

This chain uses TRBV4-1 with TRBJ2-7; possible D gene TRBD1, 5 bases. Germline-derived CDR1 and CDR2 are MGHRA and YSYEKL. CDR3 length equals 15 residues. Between the trimmed V and J ends, which lost 7 bases and 2 bases, there was a span of 18 bases. The CDR3 nucleotides are TGCGCCAGCACCCTTGGGATAACAGGTACCTACGAGCAGTACTTC. Translated: CASTLGITGTYEQYF.

V is TRBV9 and J is TRBJ2-2; 7 nucleotides line up with TRBD1. The germline CDR1 and CDR2 sequences are SGDLS and YYNGEE. V was pared by 0 bases and J by 7 bases, with 6 bases of the junction left unmatched. The CDR3 loop spans 15 amino acids. The chain's CDR3 is CASSVEGARIGELFF. The CDR3 DNA reads as TGTGCCAGCAGCGTAGAGGGGGCGAGGATCGGGGAGCTGTTTTTT.

The J gene is TRBJ2-3, the V gene TRBV7-9, with TRBD1 identical over 7 bases. The CDR3 length is 20 residues. The V segment lost 1 base and the J segment 2 bases; nucleotides outside the gene matches: 18. The germline gives CDR1 SEHNR, CDR2 FQNEAQ (reference sequence). The CDR3 reads CASSLGAGGSWSGSTDTQYF. Here the CDR3 DNA reads TGTGCCAGCAGCTTAGGGGCAGGGGGATCGTGGTCCGGCTCCACAGATACGCAGTATTTT.

This clonotype was counted a few times. The CDR3 loop reads CSATDTSTDTQYF. CDR3 nucleotide sequence: TGCAGTGCTACCGACACTAGCACAGATACGCAGTATTTT. The chain combines TRBV20-1 with TRBJ2-3; D gene ambiguous. Germline V gene sequence: CDR1 DFQATT, CDR2 SNEGSKA (reference sequence). The V end was cut by 4 bases, the J end by 0 bases, with 8 bases between. This CDR3 comprises 13 residues.

This clonotype turned up a few times. This chain connects TRBV12-3 or TRBV12-4 to TRBJ1-6, with D possibly matching TRBD1 (5 bases). The CDR3 spans 12 residues. The V end was cut by 8 bases, the J end by 10 bases, with 12 bases between. CDR3 nucleotides: TGTGCCAGCGCGAGGTGGGACTCACCCCTCCACTTT. This translates into CASARWDSPLHF.

The chain carries TRBV19 and TRBJ2-2, with 13 bases aligning to TRBD2. This CDR3 region has 17 residues. Trimming cost V 7 bases and J 0 bases; bases outside gene matches: 5. CDR1 is LNHDA and CDR2 is SQIVND in the germline V gene (reference sequence). The DNA of the CDR3 is TGTGCCAGTAAAACCGGGACTAGCGGGGCGAACACCGGGGAGCTGTTTTTT. It encodes CASKTGTSGANTGELFF.

The CDR3 sequence is CASSLRGATGELFF. The CDR3 DNA reads TGTGCCAGCAGCTTGAGAGGGGCCACCGGGGAGCTGTTTTTT. The gene calls are TRBV7-9 and TRBJ2-2, with D possibly called TRBD1 or TRBD2 (5 bases each). The CDR3 sequence is 14 residues long. Germline CDR1 is SEHNR and CDR2 is FQNEAQ (reference sequence). V was trimmed by 3 bases and J by 4 bases, leaving 9 bases between them.

Here the CDR3 reads CASSRGERYTGELFF. The CDR3 coding sequence is TGTGCCAGCAGTCGGGGGGAACGATACACCGGGGAGCTGTTTTTT. The rearrangement joins TRBV5-4 to TRBJ2-2, with TRBD2 matching over 7 bases. Germline assignment: CDR1 SGHNT and CDR2 YYREEE (reference sequence). The V segment lost 5 bases and the J segment 3 bases; nucleotides outside the gene matches: 7. The CDR3 has 15 residues. Drawing the rest from reference TRBV5-4 and TRBJ2-2, the complete variable domain is ETGVTQSPTHLIKTRGQQVTLRCSSQSGHNTVSWYQQALGQGPQFIFQYYREEENGRGNFPPRFSGLQFPNYSSELNVNALELDDSALYLCASSRGERYTGELFFGEGSRLTVL.

The genes are TRBV6-5 and TRBJ2-3; the D gene could be TRBD1 or TRBD2 (6 bases each). The V end was cut by 8 bases, the J end by 2 bases, with 17 bases between. This CDR3 comprises 15 residues. CDR1 is MNHEY and CDR2 is SVGAGI in the germline V gene. CDR3 in amino acids: CASRSGGPITDTQYF. Here the CDR3 DNA reads TGTGCCAGCCGATCCGGGGGCCCAATCACAGATACGCAGTATTTT.

The chain carries TRBV11-2 and TRBJ1-3, with unresolved D. Trimming cost V 2 bases and J 4 bases, with 15 bases left between them. CDR3 length: 16 amino acids. CDR1 SGHAT and CDR2 FQNNGV come from the germline V gene. CDR3 amino acids: CASSLRYGIFGNTIYF. The CDR3 region has the DNA TGTGCCAGCAGCTTAAGATATGGGATTTTCGGAAACACCATATATTTT. Full variable domain (remainder filled in from reference TRBV11-2 and TRBJ1-3): EAGVAQSPRYKIIEKRQSVAFWCNPISGHATLYWYQQILGQGPKLLIQFQNNGVVDDSQLPKDRFSAERLKGVDSTLKIQPAKLEDSAVYLCASSLRYGIFGNTIYFGEGSWLTVV.